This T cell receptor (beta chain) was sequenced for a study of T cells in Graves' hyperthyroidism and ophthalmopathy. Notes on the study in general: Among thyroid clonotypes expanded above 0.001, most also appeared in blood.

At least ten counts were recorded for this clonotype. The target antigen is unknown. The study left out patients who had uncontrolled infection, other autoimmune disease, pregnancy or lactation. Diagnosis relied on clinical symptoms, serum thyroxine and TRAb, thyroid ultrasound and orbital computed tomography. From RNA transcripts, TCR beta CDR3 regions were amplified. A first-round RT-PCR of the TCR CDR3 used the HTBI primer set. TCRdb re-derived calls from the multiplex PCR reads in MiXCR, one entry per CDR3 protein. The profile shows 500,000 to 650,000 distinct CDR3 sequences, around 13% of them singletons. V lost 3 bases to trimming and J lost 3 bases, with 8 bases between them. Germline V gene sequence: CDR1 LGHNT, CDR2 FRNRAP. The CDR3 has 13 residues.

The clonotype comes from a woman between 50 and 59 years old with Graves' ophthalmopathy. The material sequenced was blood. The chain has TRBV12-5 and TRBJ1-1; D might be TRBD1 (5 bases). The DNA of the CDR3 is TGTGCTAGTGGTTTAGGGGTTCACACTGAAGCTTTCTTT. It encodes CASGLGVHTEAFF.